This T cell receptor beta chain originates from a study of chemoradiotherapy in HPV16-positive cancers. The germline CDR1 and CDR2 sequences are SQVTM and ANQGSEA. Trimming took off 7 bases at V and 1 base at J, with 13 bases between the two ends. The length of the CDR3 is 14 residues. TCRdb's copy holds only in-frame clones and misses some; the assay was immunoSEQ multiplex PCR. This table holds 25,000 to 35,000 clones, more than 75% found once. Broader study findings: The functional HPV-specific definition rests on just two HPV16-positive patients. HPV-responsive T-cell expansion during chemoradiotherapy was linked to improved recurrence-free survival in HPV16-positive patients.

Of note for this clone: Its antigen is undetermined.

The chain uses TRBV29-1 and TRBJ2-2, with D possibly matching TRBD2 (6 bases). The clonotype was recovered from a human donor with HPV-associated anogenital cancer. The starting material was blood, obtained from a patient who underwent chemoradiotherapy. CDR3 sequence (DNA): TGCAGCGCCCGAGGAGGGATGAACACCGGGGAGCTGTTTTTT. It is translated as CSARGGMNTGELFF.